This TCR beta chain originates from a study of sequential checkpoint blockade in melanoma. Study details: Arm A got nivolumab then ipilimumab; arm B the reverse, 1:1.

Sample treatment: randomized to nivolumab then ipilimumab (arm A) or the reverse (arm B). Live CD3+CD8+ CD19− CD56− cells were sorted from PBMCs. Germline assignment: CDR1 MNHEY and CDR2 SMNVEV (reference sequence). This CDR3 is 13 amino acids long. Trimming pared 0 bases from V and 4 bases from J, leaving 4 bases between. Using immunoSEQ multiplex PCR, the repertoire was profiled, and TCRdb retains in-frame clones only, with some absent. The sample has 15,000 to 20,000 clones, over 70% seen once. The clonotype originates from a human donor with melanoma. The material sequenced was CD8+ T cells sorted from blood (inferred from file names), taken from a patient given nivolumab and ipilimumab in sequence. J is TRBJ1-5 and V is TRBV27; D call uncertain. The DNA of the CDR3 is TGTGCCAGCAGTTTATCAGCTAATCAGCCCCAGCATTTT. It codes for CASSLSANQPQHF.